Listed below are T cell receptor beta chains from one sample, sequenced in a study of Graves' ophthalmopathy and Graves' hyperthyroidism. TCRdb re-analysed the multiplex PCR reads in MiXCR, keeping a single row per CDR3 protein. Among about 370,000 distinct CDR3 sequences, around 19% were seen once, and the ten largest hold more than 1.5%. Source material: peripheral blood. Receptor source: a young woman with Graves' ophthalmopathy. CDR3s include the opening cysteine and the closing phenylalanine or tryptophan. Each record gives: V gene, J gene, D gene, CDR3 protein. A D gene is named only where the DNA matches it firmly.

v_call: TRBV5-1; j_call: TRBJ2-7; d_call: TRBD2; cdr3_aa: CASSLAPSGYEQYF
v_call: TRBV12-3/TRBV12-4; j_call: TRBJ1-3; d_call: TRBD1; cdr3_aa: CASSAGDRAPYTIYF
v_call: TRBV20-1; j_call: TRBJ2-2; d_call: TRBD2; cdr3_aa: CSAESQREGPTGELFF
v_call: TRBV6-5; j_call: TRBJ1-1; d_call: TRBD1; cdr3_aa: CASSLRTGGRLEAFF
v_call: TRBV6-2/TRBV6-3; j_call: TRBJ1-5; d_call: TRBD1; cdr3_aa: CASIRQGGNQPQHF
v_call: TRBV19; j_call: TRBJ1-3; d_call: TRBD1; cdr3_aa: CASKHRGSGNTIYF
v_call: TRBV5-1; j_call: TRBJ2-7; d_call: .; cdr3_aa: CASSPETSYEQYF
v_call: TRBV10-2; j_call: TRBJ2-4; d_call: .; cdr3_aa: CASRRTGNPDLTLAKNIQYF
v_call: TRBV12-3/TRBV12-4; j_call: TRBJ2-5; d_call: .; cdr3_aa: CASSSNWVTETQYF
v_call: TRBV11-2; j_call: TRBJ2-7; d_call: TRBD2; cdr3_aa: CASSLDGGVYSYEQYF
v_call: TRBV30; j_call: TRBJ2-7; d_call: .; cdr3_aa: CASRGVYEQYF
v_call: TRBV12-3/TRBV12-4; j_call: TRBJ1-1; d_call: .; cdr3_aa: CASSSLYGTTNTEAFF
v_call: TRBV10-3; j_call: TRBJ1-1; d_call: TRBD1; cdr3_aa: CAISGSRDRGLSAFF
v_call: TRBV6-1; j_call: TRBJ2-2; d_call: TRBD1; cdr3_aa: CASTDSSGGVGTGELFF
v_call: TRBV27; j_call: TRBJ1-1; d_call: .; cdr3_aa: CASSFYTGRDTEAFF
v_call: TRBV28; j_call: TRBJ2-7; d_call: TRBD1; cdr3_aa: CASRKDRPFPYEQYF
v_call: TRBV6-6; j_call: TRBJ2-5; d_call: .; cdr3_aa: CASIKDGQQETQYF
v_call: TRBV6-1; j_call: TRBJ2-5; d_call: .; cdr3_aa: CASSPGLTSETQYF
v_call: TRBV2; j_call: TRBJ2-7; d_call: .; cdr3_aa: CASSEFNLPGPSDHEQYF
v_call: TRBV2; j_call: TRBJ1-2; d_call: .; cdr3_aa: CASGPTEPYGYTF
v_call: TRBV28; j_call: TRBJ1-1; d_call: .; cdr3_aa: CASSLSEEGGLNTEAFF
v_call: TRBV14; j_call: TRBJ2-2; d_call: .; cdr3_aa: CASSQAGSWLRTGELFF
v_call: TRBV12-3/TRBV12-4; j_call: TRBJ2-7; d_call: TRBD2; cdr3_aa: CASSLKGTSGGYEQYF
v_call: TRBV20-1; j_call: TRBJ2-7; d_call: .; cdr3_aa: CSARVLRAGPGGYEQYF
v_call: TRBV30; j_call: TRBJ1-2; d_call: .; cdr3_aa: CAWSAGEGYTF
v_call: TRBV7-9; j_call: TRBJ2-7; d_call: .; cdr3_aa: CASSLVTDLSYEQYF
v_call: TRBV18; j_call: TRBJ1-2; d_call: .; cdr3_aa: CASSPSSDRPGGYTF
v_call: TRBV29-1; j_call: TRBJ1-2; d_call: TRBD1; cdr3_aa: CSVTQGASRSYGYTF
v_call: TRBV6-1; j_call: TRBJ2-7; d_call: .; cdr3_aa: CASSEAWEQYF
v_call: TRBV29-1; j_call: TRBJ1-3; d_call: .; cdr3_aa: CSVMAGTNSGNTIYF
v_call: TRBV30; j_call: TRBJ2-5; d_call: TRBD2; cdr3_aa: CAWSLLAGVLGKETQYF
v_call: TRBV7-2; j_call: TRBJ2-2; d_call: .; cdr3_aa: CASSLAVGTGELFF
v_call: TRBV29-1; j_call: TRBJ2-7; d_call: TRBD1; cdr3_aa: CSVASDRAYEQYF
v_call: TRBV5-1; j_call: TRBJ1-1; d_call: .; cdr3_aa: CASSLVQGIPYVNTEAFF
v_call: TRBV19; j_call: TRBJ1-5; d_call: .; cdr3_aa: CASSIKPPNGQPQHF
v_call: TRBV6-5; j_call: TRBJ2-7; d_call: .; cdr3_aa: CASSYFEGRGEQYF
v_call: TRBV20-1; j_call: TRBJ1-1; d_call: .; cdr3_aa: CSARDWGNEAFF
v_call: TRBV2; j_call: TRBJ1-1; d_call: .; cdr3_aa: CASSDRGSISEAFF
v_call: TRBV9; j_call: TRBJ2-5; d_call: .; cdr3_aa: CASSVGRYQETQYF
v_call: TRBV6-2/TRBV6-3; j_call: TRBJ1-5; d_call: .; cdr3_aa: CASSARHASNQPQHF
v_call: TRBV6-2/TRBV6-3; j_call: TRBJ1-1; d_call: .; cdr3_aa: CASSYPRDGDTEAFF
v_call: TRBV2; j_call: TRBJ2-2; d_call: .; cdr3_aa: CASRPTATGELFF
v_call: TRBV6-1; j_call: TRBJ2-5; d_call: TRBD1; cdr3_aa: CASRLQGAQQETQYF
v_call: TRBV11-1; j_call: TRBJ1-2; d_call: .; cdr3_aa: CASSLGQTYGYTF
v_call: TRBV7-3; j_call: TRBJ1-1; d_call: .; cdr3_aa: CASSLTAGSNTEAFF
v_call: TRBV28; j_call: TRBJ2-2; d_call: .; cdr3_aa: CASSSGTPNGELFF
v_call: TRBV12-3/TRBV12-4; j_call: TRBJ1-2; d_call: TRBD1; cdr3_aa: CASSRGQGPYGYTF
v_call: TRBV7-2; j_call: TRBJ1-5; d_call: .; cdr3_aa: CASSLGGDISQPQHF
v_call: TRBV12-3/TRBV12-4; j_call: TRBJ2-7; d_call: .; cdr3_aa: CASKKRDHEQYF
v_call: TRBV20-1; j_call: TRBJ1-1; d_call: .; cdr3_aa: CGDMGQMNTEAFF
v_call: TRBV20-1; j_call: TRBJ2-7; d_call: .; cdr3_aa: CSAGRTAGEQYF
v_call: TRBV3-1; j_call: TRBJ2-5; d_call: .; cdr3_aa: CASSLVDRRRTQYF
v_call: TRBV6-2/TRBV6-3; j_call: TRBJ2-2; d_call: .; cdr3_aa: CASSYAGLGTGELFF
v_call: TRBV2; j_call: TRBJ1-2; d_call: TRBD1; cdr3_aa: CARGKGADYGYTF
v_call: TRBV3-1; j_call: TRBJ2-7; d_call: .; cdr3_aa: CASSQGGSASYEQYF
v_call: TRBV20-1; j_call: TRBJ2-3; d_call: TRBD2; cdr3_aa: CSAAGSSAGGSTDTQYF
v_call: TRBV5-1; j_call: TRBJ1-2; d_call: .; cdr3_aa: CASSSEGEGGYTF
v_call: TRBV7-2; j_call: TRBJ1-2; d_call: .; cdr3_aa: CASSPYRSSYGYTF
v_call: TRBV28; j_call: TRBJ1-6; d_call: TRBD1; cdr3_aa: CARSFPGQERSPLHF